Below are 5 T cell receptor beta chains sequenced from a single sample in a study of shared clonotypes between healthy human individuals. Profiled with immunoSEQ multiplex PCR; TCRdb holds only in-frame clones, not every one. This repertoire shows roughly 1.5 million clones, about 98% found once; its top ten account for roughly 0.4%. Sequenced: naive CD4+ T cells sorted from blood. Subset denoted: CD45RA+ positively selected. The receptors originated from a man aged 25 to 40 in good health.

The chain employs TRBV7-2 and TRBJ2-4; the D gene is possibly TRBD1 (6 bases). The CDR3 consists of 18 residues. Germline assignment: CDR1 SGHTA and CDR2 FQGNSA. V dropped 1 base and J dropped 0 bases, with 16 bases sitting between them. The DNA for the CDR3 is TGTGCCAGCAGCTTAGTCTACGACAGGCGTATAGCCAAAAACATTCAGTACTTC. It is translated as CASSLVYDRRIAKNIQYF.

This clone has just one count. The chain carries TRBV29-1 and TRBJ2-3; 11 bases are a match to TRBD2. CDR3 size: 16 residues. CDR1 is SQVTM and CDR2 is ANQGSEA in the germline V gene. The V gene end was trimmed by 1 base and the J gene end by 2 bases; junction bases not matched to a gene: 5. The CDR3 DNA follows: TGCAGCGTTGAAGTGGGACTAGCGGAGCCCACAGATACGCAGTATTTT. As protein: CSVEVGLAEPTDTQYF.

V usage is TRBV5-5 and J usage is TRBJ2-7; maybe TRBD1 (5 bases). The germline V gene encodes CDR1 SGHKS and CDR2 YYEKEE (reference sequence). Between the trimmed V and J ends, which lost 1 base and 2 bases, there was a span of 13 bases. CDR3 length equals 15 residues. CDR3 region: CASSLTLQDTYEQYF. As DNA, the CDR3 is TGTGCCAGCAGCTTGACACTACAGGACACCTACGAGCAGTACTTC.

The chain combines TRBV19 with TRBJ2-7, with D perhaps TRBD2 (5 bases). From germline, CDR1 is LNHDA and CDR2 SQIVND (reference sequence). The V gene lost 4 bases and the J gene lost 4 bases, with 20 bases spanning the gap. This CDR3 has 16 residues. DNA for the CDR3: TGTGCCAGTAGTACCCTAGCCGGCAGTCGAGTGTACGAGCAGTACTTC. Protein: CASSTLAGSRVYEQYF.

Notes on this clone: Within the sample, other DNA sequences also encode this same CDR3. The chain is built from TRBV5-1 and TRBJ2-7, with TRBD1 matching 7 bases. This CDR3 spans 13 amino acids. Trimming took 4 bases from V and 2 from J; bases not matched to a gene: 3. CDR1 is SGHRS and CDR2 is YFSETQ in the germline V gene. CDR3 coding DNA: TGCGCCAGCAGCCGTGGACAGGCCTACGAGCAGTACTTC. The encoded protein is CASSRGQAYEQYF.